The text below deals with one T cell receptor beta chain. Germline values: CDR1 SGHNT, CDR2 YYREEE (reference sequence). This CDR3 has 16 amino acids. V lost 0 bases to trimming and J lost 2 bases; unmatched junction nucleotides: 4. The sample originates from a study of blood T cell repertoires in COVID-19. Across the study: The United States, Italy and Spain were the sources of the acute and convalescent COVID-19 samples. Nucleic acid was either cDNA or gDNA, and it came from T cells, B-cell-depleted T cells, or PBMCs.

In the source study's methods: Estimated nucleated cell counts came from reference gene primer amplification. Sequencing was performed with immunoSEQ multiplex PCR; in TCRdb, only in-frame clones are kept and a portion is missing. The D gene and trimming were derived from the DNA, and the V and J assignments and clone size from that table. The sample has about 130,000 clones, approximately 77% seen once. Input material: peripheral blood. This TCR came from an elderly man with acute or convalescent COVID-19. The chain couples TRBV5-4 to TRBJ2-2; 7 bases agree with TRBD2. The CDR3 sequence is CASSLGGTKNTGELFF. The CDR3 coding sequence is TGTGCCAGCAGCTTGGGGGGGACTAAAAACACCGGGGAGCTGTTTTTT.